This T cell receptor beta chain was recorded in a study of CD8 T cells in ankylosing spondylitis (TCRdb year 2017). Broadly, across the study: T cell receptor beta repertoires were profiled in healthy donors and ankylosing spondylitis patients so that disease-linked TCR variants could be found. The full study cohort comprised about 25 ankylosing spondylitis patients and about a hundred healthy donors. Peripheral blood was sampled, and synovial fluid was also collected from ankylosing spondylitis patients.

Overall study results and their limits: Some of the motif variants had been reported before in the synovial fluid and blood of reactive arthritis patients, a finding that suggests common disease-initiation mechanisms. According to the report, matched synovial fluid samples from ankylosing spondylitis patients were significantly enriched for the disease-linked clones. Blood from ankylosing spondylitis patients appeared to be characterized by a TCR beta motif made up of fewer than ten highly homologous amino acid variants. In peripheral blood, the disease-linked clones were found at relatively low frequencies and had a CD8+ phenotype.

The instrument was an Illumina HiSeq 2500. TCR beta libraries were prepared by quantitative 5'-RACE with molecular barcodes. Per the original workflow: A new computational method, built on a probabilistic model of VDJ rearrangement, was used to identify disease-linked TCR variants. TCRdb cleaned the public reads at Q25 with fastp, built clones with MiXCR and kept in-frame beta chains. Rows matching on CDR3 protein sequence are summarized as one entry with the most common DNA and genes. The V and J calls follow TCRdb's processing rather than the paper's. The table for this sample lists hundreds of thousands of distinct CDR3 sequences; 10% to 15% of them were counted only once. About 0.49% of the sample is in the top ten clones. Points on this clonotype: What antigen it recognizes has not been identified. Per-base quality was not reported, and no clone a single base away is much larger than it.

CDR1 and CDR2 (LNHNV, YYDKDF) derive from the germline V gene (reference sequence). V gives up 5 bases and J gives up 3 bases, and the segment between their germline ends measures 19 bases. Taken from cysteine to phenylalanine, the CDR3 has 16 residues. CDR3 DNA only is kept here, 48 bases in frame from base 1. The chain is encoded by TRBV15 joined to TRBJ1-2; the D gene identity is not certain. Sequencing input: blood, either unsorted or a sorted T cell fraction (not recorded which). The receptor comes from a male donor with ankylosing spondylitis. The CDR3 reads as follows: CATSGLRAEGYYGYTF. The nucleotide sequence reads as follows: TGTGCCACCAGCGGGTTGAGGGCAGAAGGGTACTATGGCTACACCTTC.